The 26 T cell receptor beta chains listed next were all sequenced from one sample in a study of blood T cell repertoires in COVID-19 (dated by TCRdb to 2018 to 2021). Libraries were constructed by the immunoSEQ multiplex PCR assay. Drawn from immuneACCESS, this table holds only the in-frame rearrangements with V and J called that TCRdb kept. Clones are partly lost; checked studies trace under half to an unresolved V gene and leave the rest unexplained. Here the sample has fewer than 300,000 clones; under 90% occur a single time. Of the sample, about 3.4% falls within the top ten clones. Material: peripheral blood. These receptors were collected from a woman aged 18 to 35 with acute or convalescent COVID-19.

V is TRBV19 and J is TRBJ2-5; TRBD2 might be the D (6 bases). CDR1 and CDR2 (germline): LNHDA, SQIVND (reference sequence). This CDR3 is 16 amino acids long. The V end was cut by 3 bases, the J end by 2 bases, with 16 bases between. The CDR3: CASSIGGSGLQETQYF. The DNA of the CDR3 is TGTGCCAGTAGTATTGGGGGGAGCGGGTTACAAGAGACCCAGTACTTC.

CDR3 nucleotides: TGTGCCAGCAGTCAACAGGGGTCAGATGAAGCTTTCTTT. Residues: CASSQQGSDEAFF. The gene calls are TRBV5-4 and TRBJ1-1; 7 nucleotides line up with TRBD1. Germline CDR1 is SGHNT and CDR2 is YYREEE (reference sequence). The CDR3 consists of 13 residues. With V trimmed by 5 bases and J by 7 bases, 8 bases remained unmatched.

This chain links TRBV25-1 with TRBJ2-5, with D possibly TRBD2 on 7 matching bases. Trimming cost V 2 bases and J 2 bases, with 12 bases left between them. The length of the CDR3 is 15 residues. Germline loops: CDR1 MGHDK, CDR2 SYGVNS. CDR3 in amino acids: CASSEPGGLQETQYF. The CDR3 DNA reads TGTGCCAGCAGTGAACCCGGGGGGCTTCAAGAGACCCAGTACTTC.

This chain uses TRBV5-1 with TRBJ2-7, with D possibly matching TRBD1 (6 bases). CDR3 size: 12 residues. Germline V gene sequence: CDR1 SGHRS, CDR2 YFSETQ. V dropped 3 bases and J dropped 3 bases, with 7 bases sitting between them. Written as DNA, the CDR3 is TGCGCCAGCAGCTGGGACAACTACGAGCAGTACTTC. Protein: CASSWDNYEQYF.

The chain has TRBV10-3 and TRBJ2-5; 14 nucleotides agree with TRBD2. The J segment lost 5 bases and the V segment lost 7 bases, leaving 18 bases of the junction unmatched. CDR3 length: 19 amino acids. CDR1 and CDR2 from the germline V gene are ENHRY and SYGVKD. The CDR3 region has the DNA TGTGCCATCATGGCTGGACTAGCGGGAGGAGAGGGGGGTCGGGAGACCCAGTACTTC. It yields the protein CAIMAGLAGGEGGRETQYF.

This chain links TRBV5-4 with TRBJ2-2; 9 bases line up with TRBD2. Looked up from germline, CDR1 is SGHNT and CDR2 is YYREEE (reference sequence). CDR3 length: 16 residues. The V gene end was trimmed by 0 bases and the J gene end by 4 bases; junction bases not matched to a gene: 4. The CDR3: CASSLGLAASTGELFF. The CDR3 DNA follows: TGTGCCAGCAGCTTGGGACTAGCGGCCTCCACCGGGGAGCTGTTTTTT.

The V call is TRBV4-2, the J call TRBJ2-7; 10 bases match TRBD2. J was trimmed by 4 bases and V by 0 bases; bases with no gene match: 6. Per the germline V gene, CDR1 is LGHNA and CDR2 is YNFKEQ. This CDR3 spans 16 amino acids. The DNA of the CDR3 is TGTGCCAGCAGCCAAGAGGCTAGCGGGAGTTTTTACGAGCAGTACTTC. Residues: CASSQEASGSFYEQYF.

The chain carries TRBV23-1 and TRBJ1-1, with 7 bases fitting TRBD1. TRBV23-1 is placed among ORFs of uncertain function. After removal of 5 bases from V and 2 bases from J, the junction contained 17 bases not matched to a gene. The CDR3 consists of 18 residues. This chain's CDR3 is CASSRSAGQGDLNTEAFF. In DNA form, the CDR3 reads TGCGCCAGCAGTAGGTCGGCGGGGCAGGGGGACCTTAACACTGAAGCTTTCTTT.

The CDR3: CASSPRRETYEQYF. Here the CDR3 DNA reads TGTGCCAGCTCACCACGGCGGGAGACTTACGAGCAGTACTTC. This chain links TRBV18 with TRBJ2-7, with 7 bases identical to TRBD2. CDR3 length: 14 amino acids. Germline trimming cut 1 base from V and 4 bases from J; bases unmatched to any gene: 4. Germline loops: CDR1 KGHSH, CDR2 LQKENI.

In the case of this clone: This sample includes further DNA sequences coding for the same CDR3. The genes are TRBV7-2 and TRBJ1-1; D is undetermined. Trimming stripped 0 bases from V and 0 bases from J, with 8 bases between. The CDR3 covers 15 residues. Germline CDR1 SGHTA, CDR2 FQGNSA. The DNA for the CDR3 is TGTGCCAGCAGCTTAGCGGCAGGCCTGAACACTGAAGCTTTCTTT. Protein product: CASSLAAGLNTEAFF.

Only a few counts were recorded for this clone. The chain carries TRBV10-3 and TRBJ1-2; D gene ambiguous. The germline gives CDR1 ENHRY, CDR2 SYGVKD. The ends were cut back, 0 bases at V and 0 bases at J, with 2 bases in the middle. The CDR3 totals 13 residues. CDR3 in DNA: TGTGCCATCAGTGAGTCCACTAACTATGGCTACACCTTC. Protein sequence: CAISESTNYGYTF.

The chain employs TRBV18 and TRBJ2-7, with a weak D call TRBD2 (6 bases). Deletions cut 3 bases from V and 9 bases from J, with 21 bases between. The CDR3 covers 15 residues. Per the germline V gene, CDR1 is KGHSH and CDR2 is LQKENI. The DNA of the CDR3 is TGTGCCAGCTCACCGATAGGGTCGACAGTGGAGGGGCAGTACTTC. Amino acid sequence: CASSPIGSTVEGQYF.

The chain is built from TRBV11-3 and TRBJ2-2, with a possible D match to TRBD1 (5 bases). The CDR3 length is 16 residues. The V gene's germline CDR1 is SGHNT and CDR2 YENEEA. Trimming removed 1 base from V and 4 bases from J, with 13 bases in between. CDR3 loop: CASSLVRGSGTGELFF. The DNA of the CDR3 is TGTGCCAGCAGCTTAGTTAGGGGATCGGGCACCGGGGAGCTGTTTTTT.

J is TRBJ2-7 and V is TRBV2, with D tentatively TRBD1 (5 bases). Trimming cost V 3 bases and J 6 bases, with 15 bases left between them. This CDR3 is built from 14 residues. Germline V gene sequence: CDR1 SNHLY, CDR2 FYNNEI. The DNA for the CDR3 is TGTGCCAGCAGTGAGGGGATGACAGTTTCCGAGCAGTACTTC. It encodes CASSEGMTVSEQYF. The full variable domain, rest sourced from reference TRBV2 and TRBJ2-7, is EPEVTQTPSHQVTQMGQEVILRCVPISNHLYFYWYRQILGQKVEFLVSFYNNEISEKSEIFDDQFSVERPDGSNFTLKIRSTKLEDSAMYFCASSEGMTVSEQYFGPGTRLTVT.

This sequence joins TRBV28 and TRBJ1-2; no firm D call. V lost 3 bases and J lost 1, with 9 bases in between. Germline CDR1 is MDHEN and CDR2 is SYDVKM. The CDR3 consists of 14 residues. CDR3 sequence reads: CASSFPTDNYGYTF. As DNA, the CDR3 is TGTGCCAGCAGTTTCCCCACAGATAACTATGGCTACACCTTC.

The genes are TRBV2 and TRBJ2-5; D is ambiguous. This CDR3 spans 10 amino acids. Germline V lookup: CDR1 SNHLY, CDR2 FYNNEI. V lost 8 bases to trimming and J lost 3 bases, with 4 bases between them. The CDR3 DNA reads TGTGCCAGCGAGGAAGAGACCCAGTACTTC. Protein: CASEEETQYF.

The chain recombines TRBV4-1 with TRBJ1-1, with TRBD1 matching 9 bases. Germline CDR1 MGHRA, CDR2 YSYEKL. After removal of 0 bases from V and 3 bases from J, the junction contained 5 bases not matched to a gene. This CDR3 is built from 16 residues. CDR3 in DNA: TGCGCCAGCAGCCAAGATCTGGGACAGGGCTACACTGAAGCTTTCTTT. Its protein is CASSQDLGQGYTEAFF.

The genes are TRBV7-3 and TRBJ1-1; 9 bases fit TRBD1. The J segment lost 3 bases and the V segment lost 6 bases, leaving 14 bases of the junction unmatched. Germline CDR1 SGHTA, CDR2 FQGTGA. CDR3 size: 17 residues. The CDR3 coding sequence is TGTGCCAGCAGTCAGACCGGGACAGGGCTTTTGGACACTGAAGCTTTCTTT. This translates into CASSQTGTGLLDTEAFF. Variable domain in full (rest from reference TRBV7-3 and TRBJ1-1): GAGVSQTPSNKVTEKGKYVELRCDPISGHTALYWYRQSLGQGPEFLIYFQGTGAADDSGLPNDRFFAVRPEGSVSTLKIQRTERGDSAVYLCASSQTGTGLLDTEAFFGQGTRLTVV.

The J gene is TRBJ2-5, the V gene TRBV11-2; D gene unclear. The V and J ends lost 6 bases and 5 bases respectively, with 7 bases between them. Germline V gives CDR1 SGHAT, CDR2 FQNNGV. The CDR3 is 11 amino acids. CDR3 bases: TGTGCCAGCAGGTCCCCGGAGACCCAGTACTTC. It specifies CASRSPETQYF.

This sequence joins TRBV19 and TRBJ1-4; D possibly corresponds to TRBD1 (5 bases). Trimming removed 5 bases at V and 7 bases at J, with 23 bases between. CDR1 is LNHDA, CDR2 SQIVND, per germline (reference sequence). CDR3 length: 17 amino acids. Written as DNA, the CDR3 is TGTGCCAGTAGTGGGGAGGGGACGACCCCTCGGAGTGAAAAACTGTTTTTT. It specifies CASSGEGTTPRSEKLFF.

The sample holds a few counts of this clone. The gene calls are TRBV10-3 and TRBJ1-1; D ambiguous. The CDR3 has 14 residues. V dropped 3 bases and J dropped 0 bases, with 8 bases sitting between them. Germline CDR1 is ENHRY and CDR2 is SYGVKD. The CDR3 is CAISEQIMNTEAFF. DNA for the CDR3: TGTGCCATCAGTGAACAGATCATGAACACTGAAGCTTTCTTT.

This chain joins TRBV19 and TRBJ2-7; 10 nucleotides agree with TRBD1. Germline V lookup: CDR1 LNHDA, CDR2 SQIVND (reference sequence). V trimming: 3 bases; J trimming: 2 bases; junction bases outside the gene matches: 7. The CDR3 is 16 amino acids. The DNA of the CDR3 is TGTGCCAGTAGTATGCAACGGGACAGGGGCGCCTACGAGCAGTACTTC. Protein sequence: CASSMQRDRGAYEQYF.

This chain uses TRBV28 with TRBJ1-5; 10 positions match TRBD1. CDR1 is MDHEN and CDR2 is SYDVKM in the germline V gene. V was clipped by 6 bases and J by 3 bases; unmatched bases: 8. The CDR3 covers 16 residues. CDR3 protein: CASSPRGTGDNQPQHF. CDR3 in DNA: TGTGCCAGCAGCCCAAGGGGGACAGGGGACAATCAGCCCCAGCATTTT.

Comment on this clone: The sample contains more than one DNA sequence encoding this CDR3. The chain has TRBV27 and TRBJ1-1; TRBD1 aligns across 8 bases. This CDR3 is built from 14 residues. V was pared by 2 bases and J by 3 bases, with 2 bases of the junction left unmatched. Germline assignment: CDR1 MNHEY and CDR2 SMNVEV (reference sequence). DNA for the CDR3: TGTGCCAGCAGTTTAAACAGGGGGGACACTGAAGCTTTCTTT. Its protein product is CASSLNRGDTEAFF.

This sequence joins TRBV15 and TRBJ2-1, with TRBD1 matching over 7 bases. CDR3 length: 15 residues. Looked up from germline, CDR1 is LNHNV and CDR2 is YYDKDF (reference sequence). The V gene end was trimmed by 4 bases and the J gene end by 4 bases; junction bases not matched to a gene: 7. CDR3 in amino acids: CATSTGQVLYNEQFF. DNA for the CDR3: TGTGCCACCAGCACCGGACAGGTCCTATACAATGAGCAGTTCTTC.

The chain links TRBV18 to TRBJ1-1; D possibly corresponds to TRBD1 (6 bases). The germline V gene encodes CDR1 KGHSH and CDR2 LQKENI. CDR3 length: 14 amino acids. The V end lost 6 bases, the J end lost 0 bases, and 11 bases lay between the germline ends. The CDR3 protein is CASSLGQMNTEAFF. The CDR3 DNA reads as TGTGCCAGCTCGCTCGGACAGATGAACACTGAAGCTTTCTTT.